This T cell receptor beta chain was recorded in a study of OX40 agonist ivuxolimab in advanced cancers. Whole-study results and caveats: Expanded clones were, on average, more numerous among CD8+ T cells than CD4+.

TCRdb's table, derived via immunoSEQ multiplex PCR, lists solely in-frame clones and lacks some. This repertoire shows around 60,000 clones, under 90% found once; its top ten account for more than 1.1%. This CDR3 spans 15 amino acids. J lost 1 base, V lost 4 bases, and 5 bases had no gene match. Looked up from germline, CDR1 is MGHDK and CDR2 is SYGVNS. A remark on this clone: Its antigen remains unidentified.

The rearrangement joins TRBV25-1 to TRBJ1-2; 8 nucleotides match TRBD1. The origin of this receptor is an adult with an advanced solid tumor such as melanoma, head and neck, liver or kidney cancer. Material: CD4+ or CD8+ T cells sorted from blood, obtained in a trial of the OX40 agonist ivuxolimab. The CDR3 loop reads CASSVGQALNYGYTF. The CDR3 DNA reads as TGTGCCAGCAGTGTGGGACAGGCTCTTAACTATGGCTACACCTTC.